This TCR beta chain is drawn from a study of naive and memory T cell subsets. Findings of the study overall: The RNA method is potentially sensitive to activation and differentiation changes.

An oligonucleotide containing a UMI was ligated to the 3' end of TCR cDNA. The SP2 primer and nested alpha and beta constant region primers amplified ligated cDNA in four rounds. Each CDR3 protein gets one entry after TCRdb re-called the 5' RACE reads with MiXCR. The sample has roughly 48,000 distinct CDR3 sequences, around 5% seen once; the top ten hold around 0.8%. This CDR3 is built from 15 residues. Germline V gives CDR1 MDHEN, CDR2 SYDVKM. V lost 5 bases and J lost 8, with 18 bases in between. This clonotype was recorded many times. Its antigen is still unknown. The receptor was isolated from a female donor in good health. J is TRBJ1-4 and V is TRBV28; TRBD1 is a possible D gene (5 bases). DNA for the CDR3: TGTGCCAGCAGTATTCCGGGGCGCGAGAGCGAAAAACTGTTTTTT. Translating gives CASSIPGRESEKLFF.